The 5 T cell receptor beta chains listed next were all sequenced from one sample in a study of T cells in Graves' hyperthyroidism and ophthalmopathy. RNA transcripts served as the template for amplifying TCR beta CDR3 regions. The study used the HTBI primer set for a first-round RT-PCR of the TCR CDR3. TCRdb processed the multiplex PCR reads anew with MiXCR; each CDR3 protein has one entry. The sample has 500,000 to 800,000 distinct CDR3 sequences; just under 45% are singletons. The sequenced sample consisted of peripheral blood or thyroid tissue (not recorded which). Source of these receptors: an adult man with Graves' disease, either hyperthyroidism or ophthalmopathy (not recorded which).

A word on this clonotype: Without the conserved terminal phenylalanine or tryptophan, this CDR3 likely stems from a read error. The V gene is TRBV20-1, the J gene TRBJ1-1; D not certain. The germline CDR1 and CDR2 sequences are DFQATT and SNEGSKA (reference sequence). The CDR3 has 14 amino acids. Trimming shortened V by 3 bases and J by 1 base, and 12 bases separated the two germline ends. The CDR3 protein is CSASETFGNTEAFL. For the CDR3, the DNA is TGCAGTGCTAGCGAAACCTTTGGGAACACTGAAGCTTTCCTT.

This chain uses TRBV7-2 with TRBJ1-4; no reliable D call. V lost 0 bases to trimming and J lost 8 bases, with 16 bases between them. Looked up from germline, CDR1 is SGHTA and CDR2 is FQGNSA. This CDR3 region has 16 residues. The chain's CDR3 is CASSLAQGGSAEKLFF. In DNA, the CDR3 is TGTGCCAGCAGCTTAGCGCAAGGAGGGAGCGCCGAAAAACTGTTTTTT.

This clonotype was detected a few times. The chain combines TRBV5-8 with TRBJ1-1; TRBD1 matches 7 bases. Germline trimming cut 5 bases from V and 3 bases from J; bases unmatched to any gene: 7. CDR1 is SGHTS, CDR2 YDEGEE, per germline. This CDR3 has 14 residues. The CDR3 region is CASSSGTVDTEAFF. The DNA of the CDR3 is TGTGCCAGCAGTTCCGGGACAGTGGACACTGAAGCTTTCTTT.

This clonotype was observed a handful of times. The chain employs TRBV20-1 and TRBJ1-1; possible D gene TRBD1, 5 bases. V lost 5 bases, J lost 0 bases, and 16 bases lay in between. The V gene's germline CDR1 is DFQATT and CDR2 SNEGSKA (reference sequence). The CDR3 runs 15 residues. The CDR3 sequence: CSAHSGQGLNTEAFF. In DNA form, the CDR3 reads TGCAGTGCTCATTCTGGGCAGGGCTTGAACACTGAAGCTTTCTTT.

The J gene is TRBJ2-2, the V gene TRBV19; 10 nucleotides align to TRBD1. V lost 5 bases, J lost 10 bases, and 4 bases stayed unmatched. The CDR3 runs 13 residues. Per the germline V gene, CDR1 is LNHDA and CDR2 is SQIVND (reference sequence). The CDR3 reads CASSDRGRAELFF. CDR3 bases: TGTGCCAGTAGTGACAGGGGGCGCGCGGAGCTGTTTTTT.